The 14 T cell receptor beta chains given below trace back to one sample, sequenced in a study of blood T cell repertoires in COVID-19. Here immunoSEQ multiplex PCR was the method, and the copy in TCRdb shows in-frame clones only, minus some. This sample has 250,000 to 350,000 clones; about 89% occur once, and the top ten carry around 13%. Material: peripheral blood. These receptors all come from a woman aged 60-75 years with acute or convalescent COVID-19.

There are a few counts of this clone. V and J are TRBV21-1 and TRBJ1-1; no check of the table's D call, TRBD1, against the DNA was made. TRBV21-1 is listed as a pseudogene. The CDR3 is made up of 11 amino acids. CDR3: CASRLTGEAFF. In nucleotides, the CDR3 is TGTGCCAGCAGATTAACAGGCGAAGCTTTCTTT.

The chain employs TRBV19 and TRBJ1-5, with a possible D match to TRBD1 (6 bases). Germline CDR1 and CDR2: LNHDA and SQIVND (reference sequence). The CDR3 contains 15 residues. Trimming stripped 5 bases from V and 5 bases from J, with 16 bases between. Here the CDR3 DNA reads TGTGCCAGTAGTCCCGGAGGGGGGGCCTATCAGCCCCAGCATTTT. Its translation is CASSPGGGAYQPQHF.

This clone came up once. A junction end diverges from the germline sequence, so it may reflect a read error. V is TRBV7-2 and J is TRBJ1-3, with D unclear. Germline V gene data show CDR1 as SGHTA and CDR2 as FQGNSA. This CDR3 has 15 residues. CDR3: CVSSLVVGSGNTIYF. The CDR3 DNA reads TGTGTCAGCAGCTTAGTCGTGGGGAGTGGAAACACCATATATTTT.

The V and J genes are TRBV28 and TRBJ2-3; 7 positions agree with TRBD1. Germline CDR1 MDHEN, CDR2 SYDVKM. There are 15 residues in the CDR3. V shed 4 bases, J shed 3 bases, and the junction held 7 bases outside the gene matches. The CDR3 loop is CASSSGDSRTDTQYF. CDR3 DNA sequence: TGTGCCAGCAGTTCCGGGGACAGCAGAACAGATACGCAGTATTTT.

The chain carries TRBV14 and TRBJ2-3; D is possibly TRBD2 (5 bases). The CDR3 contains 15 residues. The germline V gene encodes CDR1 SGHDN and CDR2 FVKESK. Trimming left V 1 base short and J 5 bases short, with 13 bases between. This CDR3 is CASSQATGLQDTQYF. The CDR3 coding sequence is TGTGCCAGCAGCCAAGCCACGGGGTTGCAAGATACGCAGTATTTT.

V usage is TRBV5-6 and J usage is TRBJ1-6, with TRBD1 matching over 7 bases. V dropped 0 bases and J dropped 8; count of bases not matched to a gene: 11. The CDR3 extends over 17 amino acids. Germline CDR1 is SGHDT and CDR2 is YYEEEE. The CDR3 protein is CASSLEAWGQSYSPLHF. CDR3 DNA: TGTGCCAGCAGCTTGGAGGCGTGGGGACAGTCATATTCACCCCTCCACTTT.

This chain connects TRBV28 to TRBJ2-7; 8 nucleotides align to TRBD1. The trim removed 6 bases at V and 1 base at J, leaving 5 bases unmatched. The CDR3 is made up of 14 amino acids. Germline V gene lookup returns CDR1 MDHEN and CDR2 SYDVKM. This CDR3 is CASSRTGKSYEQYF. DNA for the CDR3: TGTGCCAGCAGCCGGACAGGGAAGTCCTACGAGCAGTACTTC.

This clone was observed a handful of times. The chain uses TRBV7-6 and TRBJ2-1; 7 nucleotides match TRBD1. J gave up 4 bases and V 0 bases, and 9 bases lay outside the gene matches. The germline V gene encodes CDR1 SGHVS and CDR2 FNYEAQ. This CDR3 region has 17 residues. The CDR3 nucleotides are TGTGCCAGCAGCTTAGCGGCCCCAACAGGGGCGTACAATGAGCAGTTCTTC. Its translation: CASSLAAPTGAYNEQFF. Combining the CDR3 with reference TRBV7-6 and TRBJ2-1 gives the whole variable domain GAGVSQSPRYKVTKRGQDVALRCDPISGHVSLYWYRQALGQGPEFLTYFNYEAQQDKSGLPNDRFSAERPEGSISTLTIQRTEQRDSAMYRCASSLAAPTGAYNEQFFGPGTRLTVL.

CDR3 sequence (DNA): TGTGCCAGCAGTCACCGGGCCGTGTCAGGGGGCTATGGCTACACCTTC. Translation gives CASSHRAVSGGYGYTF. The rearrangement uses TRBV27 and TRBJ1-2, with 7 bases lining up with TRBD1. The CDR3 has 16 amino acids. V shed 5 bases and J 4 bases; nucleotides not matched to a gene: 13. Germline CDR1 is MNHEY and CDR2 is SMNVEV (reference sequence).

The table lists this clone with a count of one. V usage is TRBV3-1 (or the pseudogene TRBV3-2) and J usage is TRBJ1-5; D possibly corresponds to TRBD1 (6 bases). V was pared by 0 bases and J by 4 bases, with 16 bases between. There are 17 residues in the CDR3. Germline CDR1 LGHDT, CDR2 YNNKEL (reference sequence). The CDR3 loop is CASSQEGPGTPNQPQHF. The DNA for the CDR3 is TGTGCCAGCAGCCAAGAGGGCCCCGGGACACCTAATCAGCCCCAGCATTTT.

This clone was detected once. CDR3 bases: TGTGCCAGCAGCTCACGGGGGGAACCCGAGACCCAGTACTTC. Its protein product is CASSSRGEPETQYF. The gene calls are TRBV5-4 and TRBJ2-5; 7 nucleotides match TRBD2. Germline lookup yields CDR1 SGHNT and CDR2 YYREEE (reference sequence). This CDR3 comprises 14 residues. The V and J ends lost 3 bases and 5 bases, in that order; junction bases with no gene match: 7.

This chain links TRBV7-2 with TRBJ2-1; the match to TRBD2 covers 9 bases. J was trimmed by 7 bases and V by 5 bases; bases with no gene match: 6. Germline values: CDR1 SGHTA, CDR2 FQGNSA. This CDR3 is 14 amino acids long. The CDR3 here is CASSLLGLANEQFF. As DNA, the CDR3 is TGTGCCAGCAGCCTATTGGGACTAGCAAATGAGCAGTTCTTC.

The CDR3, as DNA: TGTGCCAGCAGCTTAGCGGGTAGGGGGGGCTACACCTTC. Its translation: CASSLAGRGGYTF. The genes are TRBV7-2 and TRBJ1-2, with D possibly matching TRBD1 (6 bases). Germline V gene sequence: CDR1 SGHTA, CDR2 FQGNSA. Trimming took off 0 bases at V and 8 bases at J, with 10 bases between the two ends. This CDR3 region has 13 residues.

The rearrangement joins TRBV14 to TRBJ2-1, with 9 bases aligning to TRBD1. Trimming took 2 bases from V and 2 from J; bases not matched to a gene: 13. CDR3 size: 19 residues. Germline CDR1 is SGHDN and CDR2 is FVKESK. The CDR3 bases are TGTGCCAGCAGCCAAATTCCCTTCGGGACAGGGATTACCTACAATGAGCAGTTCTTC. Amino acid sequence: CASSQIPFGTGITYNEQFF.